This TCR beta chain was sequenced for a study of blood T cells in healthy people across ages. Study context: Template switching recovered approximately one barcoded beta molecule for every two T cells.

The second PCR ran about 6 to 12 cycles with a sample-barcoded 5' primer and J-beta primers. There were at least 3 million CDR3-containing paired-end reads obtained from each sample. MiXCR, run by TCRdb on the 5' RACE reads, gives a single entry per CDR3 protein. Among about 1.6 million distinct CDR3 sequences listed, about 35% were seen once. Isolating PBMCs gave at least 6.5 million of these cells per sample. CDR1 and CDR2 (germline): SEHNR, FQNEAQ (reference sequence). CDR3 length equals 14 residues. V lost 0 bases to trimming and J lost 7 bases, with 9 bases between them. The chain couples TRBV7-9 to TRBJ2-2; D ambiguous. The sequence came from a woman aged 30 to 39 in good health. Sequenced input: blood. CDR3 in DNA: TGTGCCAGCAGCTTAGCAGCCTATGACGGGGAGCTGTTTTTT. Its protein is CASSLAAYDGELFF.